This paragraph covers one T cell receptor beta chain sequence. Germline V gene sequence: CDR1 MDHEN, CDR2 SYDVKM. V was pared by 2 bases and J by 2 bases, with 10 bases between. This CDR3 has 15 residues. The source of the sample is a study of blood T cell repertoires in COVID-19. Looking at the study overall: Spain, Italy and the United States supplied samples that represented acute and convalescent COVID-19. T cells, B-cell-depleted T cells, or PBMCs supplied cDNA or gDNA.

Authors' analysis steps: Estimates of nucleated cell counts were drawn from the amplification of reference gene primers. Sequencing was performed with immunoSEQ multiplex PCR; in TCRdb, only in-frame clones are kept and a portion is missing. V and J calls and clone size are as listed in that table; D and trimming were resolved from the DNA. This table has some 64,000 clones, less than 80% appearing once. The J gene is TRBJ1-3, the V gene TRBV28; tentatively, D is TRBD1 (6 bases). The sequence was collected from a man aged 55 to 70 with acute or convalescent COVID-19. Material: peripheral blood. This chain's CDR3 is CASSLGGAAGNTIYF. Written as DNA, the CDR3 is TGTGCCAGCAGTTTAGGGGGGGCGGCTGGAAACACCATATATTTT.